One sample yielded the 27 T cell receptor beta chains listed below, sequenced in a study of blood T cell repertoires in COVID-19. Using immunoSEQ multiplex PCR, the repertoire was profiled, and TCRdb retains in-frame clones only, with some absent. The table lists some 390,000 clones, around 87% of them singletons. Sequences were obtained from peripheral blood. These TCRs come from a woman aged 60-75 years with COVID-19, enrolled during active disease.

The V and J genes are TRBV4-2 and TRBJ1-4, with 8 positions matching TRBD1. Losses at the gene ends were 4 bases for V and 7 bases for J; bases not matched to a gene: 8. The CDR3 has 15 residues. Germline CDR1 and CDR2: LGHNA and YNFKEQ. The CDR3 sequence: CASSPTGQGGEKLFF. The CDR3 DNA is TGTGCCAGCAGCCCAACTGGACAGGGTGGTGAAAAACTGTTTTTT.

This chain joins TRBV4-2 and TRBJ2-3; 11 bases are shared with TRBD2. The CDR3 covers 15 residues. Germline CDR1 is LGHNA and CDR2 is YNFKEQ. The V and J ends lost 5 bases and 9 bases, in that order; junction bases with no gene match: 10. CDR3 protein: CASSFTSGGAQTQYF. CDR3 coding DNA: TGTGCCAGCAGCTTTACTAGCGGGGGAGCACAAACGCAGTATTTT.

This sequence joins TRBV6-5 and TRBJ2-7; TRBD1 matches 8 bases. The CDR3 has 15 amino acids. CDR1 is MNHEY, CDR2 SVGAGI, per germline. Unmatched junction bases numbered 12, after V lost 6 bases and J lost 5 bases. The CDR3 spells CASRVAEDRAHEQYF. The CDR3, as DNA: TGTGCCAGCAGAGTAGCAGAGGACAGGGCCCACGAGCAGTACTTC.

The rearrangement joins TRBV5-4 to TRBJ2-1; 8 bases map to TRBD2. In germline, CDR1 is SGHNT, CDR2 YYREEE (reference sequence). The length of the CDR3 is 15 residues. V dropped 5 bases and J dropped 1; count of bases not matched to a gene: 5. The CDR3: CASSNSGASYNEQFF. CDR3 coding DNA: TGTGCCAGCAGTAATAGCGGGGCATCCTACAATGAGCAGTTCTTC.

This clone appeared a single time. The chain employs TRBV6-5 and TRBJ2-7, with 7 bases that match TRBD2. CDR1 is MNHEY, CDR2 SVGAGI, per germline. CDR3 length: 14 residues. V trimming: 6 bases; J trimming: 2 bases; junction bases outside the gene matches: 7. CDR3 sequence: CASRLGGEAYEQYF. The CDR3 nucleotides are TGTGCCAGCAGGCTGGGGGGGGAGGCCTACGAGCAGTACTTC.

The chain joins TRBV4-1 to TRBJ2-2; 11 nucleotides match TRBD2. Germline CDR1 is MGHRA and CDR2 is YSYEKL. CDR3 length equals 16 residues. Trimming removed 3 bases from V and 5 bases from J; junction bases left unmatched: 5. The CDR3 nucleotides read TGCGCCAGCAGCCAGGAACTAGCGGGAGCGACCGGGGAGCTGTTTTTT. It yields the protein CASSQELAGATGELFF.

The J gene is TRBJ2-3, the V gene TRBV4-2, with a weak D call TRBD2 (7 bases). V lost 1 base and J 4 bases, leaving 12 bases between the germline ends. The germline V gene encodes CDR1 LGHNA and CDR2 YNFKEQ. The CDR3 sequence is 15 residues long. CDR3 coding DNA: TGTGCCAGCAGCCAAGTCAAAGGGGGGGCAGATACGCAGTATTTT. This codes for CASSQVKGGADTQYF.

This chain joins TRBV28 and TRBJ2-5; TRBD1 matches at 10 bases. The length of the CDR3 is 17 residues. Unmatched junction bases numbered 13, after V lost 6 bases and J lost 3 bases. The germline V gene has CDR1 MDHEN and CDR2 SYDVKM. CDR3 in amino acids: CASSLLWLGQGKETQYF. The CDR3, as DNA: TGTGCCAGCAGCCTCCTATGGCTGGGACAGGGGAAAGAGACCCAGTACTTC.

The J gene is TRBJ1-2, the V gene TRBV6-6; unclear D gene. The CDR3 is 12 amino acids. CDR1 is MNHNY, CDR2 SVGAGI, per germline (reference sequence). V lost 10 bases, J lost 2 bases, and 11 bases lay in between. The CDR3 protein is CATYSTNYGYTF. The CDR3 nucleotides read TGTGCCACATACTCAACGAACTATGGCTACACCTTC.

This clone has just one count. The V and J genes are TRBV4-1 and TRBJ2-1, with 8 nucleotides matching TRBD1. The V gene's germline CDR1 is MGHRA and CDR2 YSYEKL. The V and J ends lost 6 bases and 9 bases, in that order; junction bases with no gene match: 7. The CDR3 length is 13 residues. The CDR3 nucleotides are TGCGCCAGCAGTTGGACAGGGACTCCTGAGCAGTTCTTC. Its protein is CASSWTGTPEQFF.

The V and J genes are TRBV19 and TRBJ1-1; D is unresolved. This CDR3 is built from 15 residues. The ends were cut back, 6 bases at V and 1 base at J, with 15 bases in the middle. Looked up from germline, CDR1 is LNHDA and CDR2 is SQIVND (reference sequence). Written as DNA, the CDR3 is TGTGCCAGTAGGACTTACTTAGCCAAGAACACTGAAGCTTTCTTT. Translating gives CASRTYLAKNTEAFF.

The chain recombines TRBV4-2 with TRBJ2-1, with TRBD1 matching over 9 bases. This CDR3 is 16 amino acids long. The ends lost 4 bases at V and 0 bases at J; junction bases unmatched: 4. CDR1 LGHNA and CDR2 YNFKEQ come from the germline V gene. The CDR3 protein is CASSLTTGGSYNEQFF. The CDR3 bases are TGTGCCAGCAGCCTCACGACAGGGGGCTCCTACAATGAGCAGTTCTTC.

This sequence joins TRBV27 and TRBJ1-2; 9 bases are shared with TRBD1. CDR1 and CDR2 from the germline V gene are MNHEY and SMNVEV (reference sequence). The CDR3 runs to 14 residues. J lost 4 bases, V lost 6 bases, and 6 bases had no gene match. The CDR3 protein is CASSRGTGRYGYTF. The CDR3 coding sequence is TGTGCCAGCAGCCGCGGGACAGGGCGCTATGGCTACACCTTC.

The rearrangement uses TRBV21-1 and TRBJ2-7; the D call in the table, TRBD2, was not verified against the DNA. TRBV21-1 is listed as a pseudogene. The CDR3 length is 13 residues. The CDR3 reads CASSGTSGNEQYF. Written as DNA, the CDR3 is TGTGCCAGCTCCGGGACTAGCGGGAACGAGCAGTACTTC.

The V and J genes are TRBV29-1 and TRBJ2-2; perhaps TRBD1 as D (8 bases). Germline V CDR1 and CDR2: SQVTM, ANQGSEA. Between the trimmed V and J ends, which lost 1 base and 4 bases, there was a span of 13 bases. The CDR3 extends over 15 amino acids. CDR3 region: CSVEGTGRATGELFF. The DNA of the CDR3 is TGCAGCGTTGAAGGGACAGGGAGGGCCACCGGGGAGCTGTTTTTT.

The CDR3 protein is CASSSDPDSHNEQFF. CDR3 sequence (DNA): TGTGCCAGCAGCTCCGACCCAGACAGTCACAATGAGCAGTTCTTC. The chain couples TRBV11-2 to TRBJ2-1, with a weak D call TRBD1 (5 bases). Germline V lookup: CDR1 SGHAT, CDR2 FQNNGV. The germline V and J ends were trimmed by 4 bases and 5 bases, with 15 bases remaining between them. The CDR3 is 15 amino acids.

This clone has only a few counts. The gene calls are TRBV27 and TRBJ1-2; 8 bases map to TRBD1. V trimming: 8 bases; J trimming: 0 bases; junction bases outside the gene matches: 5. The CDR3 extends over 14 amino acids. The V gene's germline CDR1 is MNHEY and CDR2 SMNVEV (reference sequence). The CDR3 DNA reads as TGTGCCAGCCGTAGGACAGGGTCTAACTATGGCTACACCTTC. Protein: CASRRTGSNYGYTF.

The V gene is TRBV28, the J gene TRBJ2-3; possible D gene TRBD2, 5 bases. Trimming shortened V by 6 bases and J by 5 bases, and 18 bases separated the two germline ends. The CDR3 spans 15 residues. Germline CDR1 reads MDHEN; CDR2 reads SYDVKM. CDR3 DNA: TGTGCCAGCAGCGGAGGATGGCGGTTCGAAGATACGCAGTATTTT. Translating it yields CASSGGWRFEDTQYF.

The chain has TRBV7-6 and TRBJ2-5; 9 bases are shared with TRBD2. The germline V gene encodes CDR1 SGHVS and CDR2 FNYEAQ. Germline trimming cut 1 base from V and 2 bases from J; bases unmatched to any gene: 8. The CDR3 is 17 residues long. The CDR3 DNA is TGTGCCAGCAGCTTAGGGCCAGCGGGGGGCGGACAAGAGACCCAGTACTTC. It is translated as CASSLGPAGGGQETQYF.

The chain joins TRBV28 to TRBJ1-2; tentatively, D is TRBD1 (5 bases). Germline CDR1 MDHEN, CDR2 SYDVKM. The ends were cut back, 5 bases at V and 8 bases at J, with 12 bases in the middle. This CDR3 is 12 amino acids long. The CDR3 protein is CASSGTLRGYTF. DNA for the CDR3: TGTGCCAGCAGTGGGACTCTCCGCGGCTACACCTTC.

CDR3 region: CASSLGTAANEKLFF. CDR3 DNA: TGTGCCAGCAGCTTAGGGACAGCCGCTAATGAAAAACTGTTTTTT. The J gene is TRBJ1-4, the V gene TRBV7-9, with D maybe TRBD1 (6 bases). Germline lookup yields CDR1 SEHNR and CDR2 FQNEAQ (reference sequence). The CDR3 has 15 amino acids. V dropped 1 base and J dropped 3 bases, with 9 bases sitting between them.

CDR3 region: CASSPPRDWNTEAFF. The DNA of the CDR3 is TGTGCCAGCAGCCCCCCCCGGGACTGGAACACTGAAGCTTTCTTT. The V and J genes are TRBV9 and TRBJ1-1; a weak D match, TRBD1 (5 bases). This CDR3 spans 15 amino acids. Between the trimmed V and J ends, which lost 4 bases and 1 base, there was a span of 14 bases. The germline V gene has CDR1 SGDLS and CDR2 YYNGEE.

V usage is TRBV5-8 and J usage is TRBJ1-1, with TRBD1 as a possible D gene (6 bases). The length of the CDR3 is 15 residues. Germline CDR1 and CDR2: SGHTS and YDEGEE. V was shortened by 2 bases and J by 1 base, with 12 bases between the two germline ends. This CDR3 reads CASSFFQGTNTEAFF. CDR3 in DNA: TGTGCCAGCAGCTTTTTTCAGGGGACGAACACTGAAGCTTTCTTT.

This chain uses TRBV9 with TRBJ1-5; TRBD1 aligns across 10 bases. V was clipped by 2 bases and J by 6 bases; unmatched bases: 8. The germline CDR1 and CDR2 sequences are SGDLS and YYNGEE. The CDR3 totals 16 residues. This chain's CDR3 is CASSVMGQGRGQPQHF. The DNA for the CDR3 is TGTGCCAGCAGCGTGATGGGACAGGGGAGGGGTCAGCCCCAGCATTTT.

The chain couples TRBV5-4 to TRBJ2-1; TRBD2 might be the D (6 bases). V was trimmed by 0 bases and J by 12 bases, leaving 22 bases between them. Germline V CDR1 and CDR2: SGHNT, YYREEE (reference sequence). The CDR3 runs 16 residues. CDR3 sequence: CASSLEQRRGRRGQFF. The DNA for the CDR3 is TGTGCCAGCAGCTTGGAACAGCGGAGGGGAAGGAGAGGGCAGTTCTTC.

The chain has TRBV5-1 and TRBJ2-2; 7 positions match TRBD2. This CDR3 has 16 amino acids. The V and J ends lost 0 bases and 1 base, in that order; junction bases with no gene match: 3. The germline V gene encodes CDR1 SGHRS and CDR2 YFSETQ. The CDR3 region is CASSLGGLRNTGELFF. The CDR3 nucleotides read TGCGCCAGCAGCTTGGGGGGACTAAGGAACACCGGGGAGCTGTTTTTT.

The genes are TRBV28 and TRBJ1-2, with D hard to call. Trimming took off 3 bases at V and 4 bases at J, with 15 bases between the two ends. This CDR3 region has 15 residues. From germline, CDR1 is MDHEN and CDR2 SYDVKM. CDR3 amino acids: CASSFGGRPVYGYTF. The CDR3 region has the DNA TGTGCCAGCAGTTTTGGCGGTCGGCCAGTCTATGGCTACACCTTC.